Following are 26 T cell receptor beta chains from one sample sequenced in a study of CD8 T cells in ankylosing spondylitis. TCRdb reanalysed the 5' RACE reads using MiXCR and keeps one entry per CDR3 protein. Here the sample spans about 140,000 distinct CDR3 sequences, roughly 7.7% being singletons. The source material was synovial fluid, either unsorted or a sorted T cell fraction (not recorded which). These receptors came from a male donor with ankylosing spondylitis.

At least ten counts were recorded for this clonotype. The genes are TRBV20-1 and TRBJ2-2; perhaps TRBD1 as D (5 bases). The CDR3 has 14 amino acids. The germline gives CDR1 DFQATT, CDR2 SNEGSKA (reference sequence). Trimming cost V 5 bases and J 5 bases, with 15 bases left between them. The CDR3 bases are TGCAGTGCTGGGGCCCCTACCTGGACCGGGGAGCTGTTTTTT. Its protein product is CSAGAPTWTGELFF.

At least ten counts were recorded for this clonotype. V usage is TRBV6-1 and J usage is TRBJ1-1; D uncertain. Trimming cost V 2 bases and J 7 bases, with 8 bases left between them. The germline V gene has CDR1 MNHNS and CDR2 SASEGT. This CDR3 spans 12 amino acids. The CDR3 DNA follows: TGTGCCAGCAGTGAATTGCAGCTTGAAGCTTTCTTT. Its translation: CASSELQLEAFF.

This clonotype was counted ten times or more. The chain couples TRBV27 to TRBJ1-2, with D tentatively TRBD1 (5 bases). V gave up 6 bases and J gave up 4 bases, with 12 bases separating them. The CDR3 has 13 amino acids. Germline V lookup: CDR1 MNHEY, CDR2 SMNVEV (reference sequence). The CDR3 region has the DNA TGTGCCAGCAGCGAGGGGTCGGCCTATGGCTACACCTTC. It is translated as CASSEGSAYGYTF.

This clonotype occurred a few times. Here the CDR3 reads CATSVWTAKGDTQYF. The CDR3 DNA reads as TGTGCCACCAGTGTTTGGACAGCCAAAGGAGATACGCAGTATTTT. V is TRBV24-1 and J is TRBJ2-3; D possibly corresponds to TRBD1 (6 bases). Trimming stripped 5 bases from V and 5 bases from J, with 16 bases between. Germline values: CDR1 KGHDR, CDR2 SFDVKD. The CDR3 extends over 15 amino acids.

The rearrangement uses TRBV5-6 and TRBJ1-5; TRBD1 is a possible D gene (5 bases). Trimming cost V 8 bases and J 7 bases, with 19 bases left between them. Per the germline V gene, CDR1 is SGHDT and CDR2 is YYEEEE. The CDR3 consists of 14 residues. The DNA for the CDR3 is TGTGCCAGGGGCTCGGGGCCTGGAGAACAGCCCCAGCATTTT. It yields the protein CARGSGPGEQPQHF.

V and J are TRBV20-1 and TRBJ1-1; weak D call: TRBD1 (5 bases). CDR1 DFQATT and CDR2 SNEGSKA come from the germline V gene (reference sequence). This CDR3 spans 11 amino acids. The CDR3 spells CSGEGYTEAFF. The CDR3 nucleotides are TGCAGCGGGGAGGGGTACACTGAAGCTTTCTTT.

This clonotype was counted ten times or more. This rearrangement joins TRBV6-2 or TRBV6-3 to TRBJ2-7, with 9 bases identical to TRBD1. V gave up 6 bases and J gave up 5 bases; unmatched junction bases: 11. Germline loops: CDR1 MNHEY, CDR2 SVGEGT. The CDR3 spans 15 residues. The CDR3 region has the DNA TGTGCCAGCAGCCTACAGACAGGGGGTACCGACGAGCAGTACTTC. Amino acids: CASSLQTGGTDEQYF.

This clonotype was observed a handful of times. This chain uses TRBV29-1 with TRBJ1-2; D not certain. The CDR3 is 12 residues long. The germline CDR1 and CDR2 sequences are SQVTM and ANQGSEA. Deletions cut 5 bases from V and 4 bases from J, with 11 bases between. CDR3 protein: CSVRLGTYGYTF. The CDR3 DNA reads as TGCAGCGTTCGTTTGGGTACCTATGGCTACACCTTC.

The chain combines TRBV20-1 with TRBJ1-2, with D possibly matching TRBD1 (5 bases). Trimming shortened V by 8 bases and J by 8 bases, and 21 bases separated the two germline ends. Germline assignment: CDR1 DFQATT and CDR2 SNEGSKA (reference sequence). The length of the CDR3 is 13 residues. In nucleotides, the CDR3 is TGCAGTATTCGGGACTATCGGTCCTGGGGCTACACCTTC. Translating gives CSIRDYRSWGYTF.

This clonotype was seen a few times. The chain recombines TRBV12-3 or TRBV12-4 with TRBJ2-7, with D perhaps TRBD2 (5 bases). This CDR3 region has 14 residues. The V and J ends lost 5 bases and 2 bases respectively, with 13 bases between them. CDR3 in DNA: TGTGCCAGCAGTCTAACATTGACTACCTACGAGCAGTACTTC. This codes for CASSLTLTTYEQYF.

This clonotype was seen many times. CDR3 bases: TGCGCCAGCTCCGGGCCCAATTCACCCCTCCACTTT. Encoded protein: CASSGPNSPLHF. The chain uses TRBV5-1 and TRBJ1-6; no firm D call. The CDR3 is made up of 12 amino acids. Per the germline V gene, CDR1 is SGHRS and CDR2 is YFSETQ. Trimming pared 7 bases from V and 7 bases from J, leaving 9 bases between.

This clonotype came up many times. V and J are TRBV10-3 and TRBJ2-7, with 8 bases aligning to TRBD1. The CDR3 totals 15 residues. The J segment lost 5 bases and the V segment lost 3 bases, leaving 9 bases of the junction unmatched. Germline-derived CDR1 and CDR2 are ENHRY and SYGVKD. CDR3 bases: TGTGCCATCAGTGAACCGGACAGGGCGATCCACGAGCAGTACTTC. The encoded protein is CAISEPDRAIHEQYF.

At least ten counts were recorded for this clonotype. The V gene is TRBV5-6, the J gene TRBJ2-7; D perhaps matches TRBD1 (5 bases). CDR1 is SGHDT, CDR2 YYEEEE, per germline. The CDR3 runs 15 residues. Trimming took off 0 bases at V and 3 bases at J, with 13 bases between the two ends. Here the CDR3 reads CASSLAFRGYYEQYF. The CDR3 nucleotides read TGTGCCAGCAGCTTGGCCTTTAGGGGCTACTACGAGCAGTACTTC.

The gene calls are TRBV5-8 and TRBJ2-7; a possible D gene is TRBD2 (6 bases). Germline assignment: CDR1 SGHTS and CDR2 YDEGEE. The CDR3 is 15 residues long. V was trimmed by 7 bases and J by 4 bases, leaving 21 bases between them. The CDR3 DNA is TGTGCCAGCGGCCCCAGGCGGGGCGAAGGATACGAGCAGTACTTC. Encoded protein: CASGPRRGEGYEQYF.

This sequence joins TRBV10-3 and TRBJ2-7, with 10 bases identical to TRBD2. Trimming took 11 bases from V and 6 from J; bases not matched to a gene: 13. The germline CDR1 and CDR2 sequences are ENHRY and SYGVKD. This CDR3 region has 14 residues. CDR3 coding DNA: TGTGCCGCCGCTAGCGGGAGTACAGTGGTCGAGCAGTACTTC. It is translated as CAAASGSTVVEQYF.

This clonotype has at least ten counts. The chain joins TRBV6-5 to TRBJ1-2, with D maybe TRBD1 (5 bases). The germline gives CDR1 MNHEY, CDR2 SVGAGI. This CDR3 spans 18 amino acids. The V end was cut by 2 bases, the J end by 6 bases, with 25 bases between. CDR3 coding DNA: TGTGCCAGCAGTTACGGACCGGGACCCCGGGTTGGGACCCATGGCTACACCTTC. This translates into CASSYGPGPRVGTHGYTF.

The V call is TRBV20-1, the J call TRBJ2-4, with D unclear. Between the trimmed V and J ends, which lost 5 bases and 4 bases, there was a span of 15 bases. CDR1 and CDR2 from the germline V gene are DFQATT and SNEGSKA (reference sequence). The CDR3 is made up of 14 amino acids. CDR3 protein: CSAAGPVAKNIQYF. The DNA for the CDR3 is TGCAGTGCTGCCGGGCCGGTGGCTAAAAACATTCAGTACTTC.

This clonotype was counted between two and nine times. The chain joins TRBV18 to TRBJ2-1; D is tentatively TRBD1 or TRBD2 (5 bases each). Trimming removed 4 bases at V and 3 bases at J, with 13 bases between. This CDR3 has 15 residues. Germline V gene data show CDR1 as KGHSH and CDR2 as LQKENI. The CDR3 bases are TGTGCCAGCTCACTGGGACGCACCTACTACAATGAGCAGTTCTTC. Translating gives CASSLGRTYYNEQFF.

In this sample, this clonotype turned up a few times. The rearrangement uses TRBV20-1 and TRBJ2-5, with D possibly matching TRBD2 (6 bases). This CDR3 has 15 amino acids. The ends were cut back, 2 bases at V and 1 base at J, with 14 bases in the middle. Germline loops: CDR1 DFQATT, CDR2 SNEGSKA (reference sequence). The CDR3 loop is CSARPFSGSQETQYF. The CDR3 DNA reads TGCAGTGCTAGACCCTTTAGCGGCTCCCAAGAGACCCAGTACTTC.

This clonotype was seen ten or more times. The V gene is TRBV7-2, the J gene TRBJ1-2; no definite D call. The CDR3 consists of 13 residues. Germline V CDR1 and CDR2: SGHTA, FQGNSA. The V gene lost 5 bases and the J gene lost 4 bases, with 11 bases spanning the gap. CDR3 protein: CASSPGPIYGYTF. The CDR3 DNA reads as TGTGCCAGCAGCCCGGGCCCTATCTATGGCTACACCTTC.

This clonotype was recorded many times. The V call is TRBV2, the J call TRBJ1-1; a possible D gene is TRBD1 (5 bases). V was cut by 4 bases and J by 1 base, with 7 bases left in between. There are 13 residues in the CDR3. The germline V gene has CDR1 SNHLY and CDR2 FYNNEI. CDR3: CASSVQGNTEAFF. The CDR3 DNA reads as TGTGCCAGCAGTGTCCAGGGGAACACTGAAGCTTTCTTT.

This clonotype was observed a handful of times. At one end, the junction sequence differs from germline, possibly due to a read error. V gene TRBV7-7 combines with J gene TRBJ2-1, with D hard to call. The CDR3 length is 15 residues. The germline CDR1 and CDR2 sequences are SSHAT and FNYEAQ (reference sequence). DNA of the CDR3: TGTGCTAGCAGCTTAGGCCCTACCACCTACAATGAGCAGTTCTTC. Translating it yields CASSLGPTTYNEQFF. The full variable domain, with the rest looked up from reference TRBV7-7 and TRBJ2-1, is GAGVSQSPRYKVTKRGQDVTLRCDPISSHATLYWYQQALGQGPEFLTYFNYEAQPDKSGLPSDRFSAERPEGSISTLTIQRTEQRDSAMYRCASSLGPTTYNEQFFGPGTRLTVL.

The rearrangement uses TRBV5-4 and TRBJ2-3, with D possibly being TRBD2 (6 bases). This CDR3 contains 15 residues. The V end was cut by 1 base, the J end by 5 bases, with 14 bases between. CDR1 is SGHNT and CDR2 is YYREEE in the germline V gene (reference sequence). The CDR3 sequence: CASSLPVGGKDTQYF. The CDR3 coding sequence is TGTGCCAGCAGCTTGCCCGTGGGCGGGAAAGATACGCAGTATTTT.

In its sample, this clonotype was seen many times. The V gene is TRBV20-1, the J gene TRBJ1-2, with no clear D. Trimming removed 5 bases from V and 2 bases from J, with 6 bases in between. The CDR3 sequence is 11 residues long. Germline V gene data show CDR1 as DFQATT and CDR2 as SNEGSKA (reference sequence). In nucleotides, the CDR3 is TGCAGTGCTTTCGGGAACTATGGCTACACCTTC. Translating it yields CSAFGNYGYTF.

The rearrangement joins TRBV4-2 to TRBJ2-2; TRBD1 aligns across 8 bases. V shed 4 bases and J 0 bases; nucleotides not matched to a gene: 4. Germline loops: CDR1 LGHNA, CDR2 YNFKEQ. The CDR3 spans 16 residues. The CDR3 is CASSPAGGSNTGELFF. CDR3 nucleotides: TGTGCCAGCAGCCCAGCAGGGGGCTCGAACACCGGGGAGCTGTTTTTT.

The sample holds many counts of this clonotype. The V and J genes are TRBV6-5 and TRBJ1-3; D gene uncertain. V dropped 3 bases and J dropped 0 bases, with 6 bases sitting between them. Germline CDR1 MNHEY, CDR2 SVGAGI. The CDR3 consists of 14 residues. The CDR3 bases are TGTGCCAGCAGTTATGAGAGCTCTGGAAACACCATATATTTT. Protein: CASSYESSGNTIYF.